This T cell receptor (beta chain) was identified during a study of cytomegalovirus exposure and HLA in healthy donors. The primer mix had 60 Vbeta and 13 Jbeta primers. Sequencing used immunoSEQ multiplex PCR; TCRdb keeps in-frame clones, though not all of them. The repertoire holds 130,000 or so clones, with 81% as singletons. CDR3 length: 15 amino acids. In germline, CDR1 is MNHNS, CDR2 SASEGT. The J segment lost 2 bases and the V segment lost 4 bases, leaving 6 bases of the junction unmatched. Turning to this clone: The antigen remains undetermined.

Study-level points and caveats: The study dropped some indistinguishable V segments, TRBV6-2 and TRBV6-3 among them. CMV serostatus was the sole immune exposure information available. Using a false discovery rate of 0.05, a later analysis showed that fewer than 20,000 TCR beta sequences were associated with HLA alleles.

The TCR sequence derives from a man younger than 35 in good health and CMV-seronegative. Specimen: PBMCs. The chain uses TRBV6-1 and TRBJ1-2, with 8 bases fitting TRBD1. Here the CDR3 DNA reads TGTGCCAGCAGTGGTCAGACAGGGGCGAACTATGGCTACACCTTC. Translation gives CASSGQTGANYGYTF.